Presented here are 31 T cell receptor beta chains from one specimen sequenced in a study of control samples from healthy donors and cancer patients. Repertoires were generated with immunoSEQ multiplex PCR, while TCRdb's copy carries only in-frame clones and drops some. The sample shows 160,000 or so clones, roughly 94% of them seen only once. Sequenced sample: PBMCs. These receptors all stem from a man aged 55 to 70 with colorectal cancer.

The gene calls are TRBV5-1 and TRBJ2-2; TRBD2 matches at 14 bases. CDR1 and CDR2 (germline): SGHRS, YFSETQ. This CDR3 has 16 amino acids. V shed 3 bases, J shed 7 bases, and the junction held 5 bases outside the gene matches. CDR3 in DNA: TGCGCCAGCAGCTACGGACTAGCGGGGGGAAGCGGGGAGCTGTTTTTT. Translated, it gives CASSYGLAGGSGELFF.

V usage is TRBV6-7 and J usage is TRBJ2-7; 10 nucleotides align to TRBD2. TRBV6-7 qualifies as an ORF whose function is uncertain. This CDR3 has 13 amino acids. The J segment lost 4 bases and the V segment lost 6 bases, leaving 3 bases of the junction unmatched. The CDR3 DNA follows: TGTGCCAGCAGGGCTAGCGGGGGTTACGAGCAGTACTTC. Residues: CASRASGGYEQYF.

The V and J genes are TRBV27 and TRBJ1-6, with 9 bases identical to TRBD1. The ends lost 5 bases at V and 8 bases at J; junction bases unmatched: 4. The CDR3 sequence is 14 residues long. Germline CDR1 reads MNHEY; CDR2 reads SMNVEV (reference sequence). The CDR3 region is CASSPGTGYSPLHF. CDR3 bases: TGTGCCAGCAGTCCGGGGACAGGGTATTCACCCCTCCACTTT.

V usage is TRBV4-1 and J usage is TRBJ1-2; the D gene is possibly TRBD1 (5 bases). The germline V gene encodes CDR1 MGHRA and CDR2 YSYEKL. This CDR3 region has 14 residues. V was pared by 7 bases and J by 7 bases, with 19 bases between. CDR3 in amino acids: CASTQPGRRGGYTF. The CDR3 coding sequence is TGCGCCAGCACTCAACCGGGACGGAGAGGTGGCTACACCTTC.

The CDR3 reads CSVEGVGREKLFF. CDR3 coding DNA: TGCAGCGTTGAGGGGGTAGGGCGGGAAAAACTGTTTTTT. The gene calls are TRBV29-1 and TRBJ1-4; a weak D match, TRBD1 (5 bases). From germline, CDR1 is SQVTM and CDR2 ANQGSEA. V shed 3 bases and J shed 8 bases, with 13 bases lying between them. The CDR3 contains 13 residues.

The CDR3 region is CASSLADRKGYGYTF. The CDR3 DNA reads as TGCGCCAGCAGCTTGGCCGACAGAAAAGGCTATGGCTACACCTTC. The chain couples TRBV5-1 to TRBJ1-2; D possibly corresponds to TRBD1 (5 bases). The CDR3 has 15 residues. The germline V gene encodes CDR1 SGHRS and CDR2 YFSETQ. Trimming shortened V by 0 bases and J by 4 bases, and 13 bases separated the two germline ends.

This chain joins TRBV4-1 and TRBJ2-2; TRBD1 or TRBD2 may be the D gene (5 bases each). V shed 1 base and J shed 0 bases, with 9 bases lying between them. Germline V CDR1 and CDR2: MGHRA, YSYEKL. The CDR3 is 16 amino acids. CDR3 residues: CASSQASGPNTGELFF. CDR3 nucleotide sequence: TGCGCCAGCAGCCAAGCGTCGGGGCCGAACACCGGGGAGCTGTTTTTT.

The gene calls are TRBV6-5 and TRBJ1-2, with D maybe TRBD1 (5 bases). The germline gives CDR1 MNHEY, CDR2 SVGAGI. The V gene lost 6 bases and the J gene lost 0 bases, with 11 bases spanning the gap. This CDR3 is built from 14 residues. CDR3 sequence reads: CASRMRGANYGYTF. The CDR3, as DNA: TGTGCCAGCAGGATGCGGGGGGCTAACTATGGCTACACCTTC.

The rearrangement uses TRBV6-5 and TRBJ2-3; tentative D call: TRBD1 (6 bases). Trimming removed 10 bases from V and 2 bases from J, with 13 bases in between. The V gene's germline CDR1 is MNHEY and CDR2 SVGAGI. This CDR3 contains 13 residues. CDR3 coding DNA: TGTGCCACCCTAGGACAGATCACAGATACGCAGTATTTT. Its protein is CATLGQITDTQYF.

This rearrangement joins TRBV3-1 (or the pseudogene TRBV3-2) to TRBJ1-3, with TRBD1 as a possible D gene (6 bases). Germline values: CDR1 LGHDT, CDR2 YNNKEL (reference sequence). Deletions cut 3 bases from V and 0 bases from J, with 9 bases between. The CDR3 runs 15 residues. DNA of the CDR3: TGTGCCAGCAGCCAGATGACAGGCTCTGGAAACACCATATATTTT. Translation: CASSQMTGSGNTIYF.

V is TRBV5-1 and J is TRBJ1-1; D unclear. With 3 bases removed from V and 8 bases from J, the gap between germline ends came to 14 bases. Germline loops: CDR1 SGHRS, CDR2 YFSETQ. The CDR3 consists of 13 residues. The CDR3 is CASSSKLETEAFF. CDR3 nucleotides: TGCGCCAGCAGCTCGAAACTGGAGACCGAAGCTTTCTTT.

The chain joins TRBV19 to TRBJ1-6; 7 bases agree with TRBD1. Germline CDR1 LNHDA, CDR2 SQIVND (reference sequence). After removal of 0 bases from V and 9 bases from J, the junction contained 5 bases not matched to a gene. This CDR3 spans 15 amino acids. The CDR3 nucleotides are TGTGCCAGTAGTATAGAGAGAGCAGGGGGTTCACCCCTCCACTTT. Its translation is CASSIERAGGSPLHF.

The chain has TRBV7-9 and TRBJ2-4; D may be TRBD1 (6 bases). From germline, CDR1 is SEHNR and CDR2 FQNEAQ (reference sequence). The V and J ends lost 2 bases and 6 bases respectively, with 11 bases between them. CDR3 length: 14 residues. CDR3 coding DNA: TGTGCCAGCAGCTTACAGGGGCTCCTAAACATTCAGTACTTC. Translation: CASSLQGLLNIQYF.

This clone was seen a single time. This chain joins TRBV9 and TRBJ2-2; 9 nucleotides align to TRBD1. The V and J ends lost 2 bases and 4 bases, in that order; junction bases with no gene match: 6. Germline CDR1 SGDLS, CDR2 YYNGEE. The CDR3 extends over 16 amino acids. Here the CDR3 reads CASSVGQGLGTGELFF. The DNA for the CDR3 is TGTGCCAGCAGCGTGGGACAGGGTCTCGGCACCGGGGAGCTGTTTTTT.

The chain uses TRBV6-2 or TRBV6-3 and TRBJ1-1; D is perhaps TRBD1 (5 bases). V was cut by 2 bases and J by 1 base, with 11 bases left in between. This CDR3 spans 15 amino acids. Germline V gives CDR1 MNHEY, CDR2 SVGEGT. The CDR3 sequence: CASSYSGQGNTEAFF. The CDR3 DNA reads as TGTGCCAGCAGTTACAGCGGGCAGGGGAACACTGAAGCTTTCTTT.

The chain recombines TRBV3-1 (or the pseudogene TRBV3-2) with TRBJ1-6; TRBD1 agrees at 7 bases. Unmatched junction bases numbered 7, after V lost 4 bases and J lost 7 bases. CDR3 size: 15 residues. Germline CDR1 LGHDT, CDR2 YNNKEL (reference sequence). This CDR3 is CASSPRQGGNSPLHF. CDR3 DNA: TGTGCCAGCAGCCCCCGACAGGGAGGCAATTCACCCCTCCACTTT.

This sequence joins TRBV4-1 and TRBJ2-3; D is ambiguous. There are 14 residues in the CDR3. V was trimmed by 4 bases and J by 1 base, leaving 9 bases between them. The germline V gene encodes CDR1 MGHRA and CDR2 YSYEKL. The CDR3 spells CASSRAPGTDTQYF. DNA of the CDR3: TGCGCCAGCAGCCGAGCGCCCGGCACAGATACGCAGTATTTT.

The V and J genes are TRBV19 and TRBJ1-5; the match to TRBD1 covers 7 bases. Trimming took 4 bases from V and 3 from J; bases not matched to a gene: 3. CDR1 is LNHDA and CDR2 is SQIVND in the germline V gene (reference sequence). The CDR3 loop spans 14 amino acids. CDR3 nucleotide sequence: TGTGCCAGTAGTAGTACAGGGGTCAATCAGCCCCAGCATTTT. Protein: CASSSTGVNQPQHF.

The chain employs TRBV6-4 and TRBJ1-1; D gene unclear. V was pared by 3 bases and J by 8 bases, with 13 bases between. Germline V gene data show CDR1 as MRHNA and CDR2 as SNTAGT. The CDR3 totals 13 residues. The CDR3 DNA reads as TGTGCCAGCAGTGAGTCGGTAGGACGGGAAGCTTTCTTT. This gives the protein CASSESVGREAFF.

The chain joins TRBV5-8 to TRBJ2-3, with D possibly TRBD2 on 6 matching bases. Germline V gene sequence: CDR1 SGHTS, CDR2 YDEGEE. This CDR3 is built from 14 residues. Trimming removed 2 bases at V and 2 bases at J, with 9 bases between. CDR3 sequence (DNA): TGTGCCAGCAGCTTAGGGACTCACACAGATACGCAGTATTTT. It translates to CASSLGTHTDTQYF.

V gene TRBV18 combines with J gene TRBJ2-2; possible D gene TRBD1, 7 bases. Trimming removed 6 bases at V and 4 bases at J, with 12 bases between. Germline CDR1 reads KGHSH; CDR2 reads LQKENI. The CDR3 sequence is 14 residues long. The CDR3 protein is CASSAGQFTGELFF. CDR3 coding DNA: TGTGCCAGCTCGGCGGGACAGTTCACCGGGGAGCTGTTTTTT.

The genes are TRBV19 and TRBJ1-5; D not resolved. The CDR3 consists of 16 residues. In germline, CDR1 is LNHDA, CDR2 SQIVND (reference sequence). Between the trimmed V and J ends, which lost 6 bases and 1 base, there was a span of 16 bases. The CDR3 region is CASSLKQLRSNQPQHF. Here the CDR3 DNA reads TGTGCCAGTAGCTTAAAACAGCTACGGAGCAATCAGCCCCAGCATTTT.

As concerns this clone: This sample also contains other DNA sequences that code for the same CDR3. The genes are TRBV5-1 and TRBJ2-7; possibly TRBD1 for D (6 bases). There are 14 residues in the CDR3. Germline loops: CDR1 SGHRS, CDR2 YFSETQ. The V gene lost 0 bases and the J gene lost 2 bases, with 9 bases spanning the gap. The CDR3 bases are TGCGCCAGCAGCTTGGAACAGGGCGCCTACGAGCAGTACTTC. Its protein is CASSLEQGAYEQYF.

The V gene is TRBV28, the J gene TRBJ1-2; 8 bases are a match to TRBD1. V shed 1 base, J shed 8 bases, and the junction held 6 bases outside the gene matches. Germline V gene sequence: CDR1 MDHEN, CDR2 SYDVKM. The CDR3 is 14 residues long. The CDR3 region is CASSLSDRVRGYTF. DNA for the CDR3: TGTGCCAGCAGTTTATCGGACAGGGTGAGGGGCTACACCTTC.

The rearrangement uses TRBV6-4 and TRBJ2-7; 10 positions agree with TRBD1. This CDR3 contains 15 residues. The junction had 5 bases not matched to a gene; V was cut back by 0 bases and J by 6 bases. Germline assignment: CDR1 MRHNA and CDR2 SNTAGT. The CDR3 spells CASSDSTGGSGEQYF. The CDR3 DNA is TGTGCCAGCAGTGACTCGACAGGGGGCTCGGGCGAGCAGTACTTC.

The chain uses TRBV27 and TRBJ1-6; D not resolved. Looked up from germline, CDR1 is MNHEY and CDR2 is SMNVEV (reference sequence). Trimming removed 5 bases at V and 4 bases at J, with 9 bases between. The CDR3 is made up of 14 amino acids. The CDR3 DNA follows: TGTGCCAGCAGTCTCGGGGATTATAATTCACCCCTCCACTTT. Translated, it gives CASSLGDYNSPLHF.

The rearrangement links TRBV7-2 to TRBJ2-4; 9 nucleotides align to TRBD2. V dropped 1 base and J dropped 3; count of bases not matched to a gene: 4. This CDR3 region has 16 residues. In germline, CDR1 is SGHTA, CDR2 FQGNSA. CDR3 bases: TGTGCCAGCAGCTTAGATAGCGGGGGAGGCAAAAACATTCAGTACTTC. Protein product: CASSLDSGGGKNIQYF.

This chain links TRBV12-3 or TRBV12-4 with TRBJ1-2, with D possibly TRBD1 on 5 matching bases. With 6 bases removed from V and 7 bases from J, the gap between germline ends came to 12 bases. CDR3 length: 12 residues. This CDR3 is CASRQDSGGYTF. CDR3 nucleotides: TGTGCCAGCAGACAAGACAGTGGTGGCTACACCTTC.

The V gene is TRBV6-5, the J gene TRBJ1-2, with D perhaps TRBD1 (6 bases). The V end was cut by 7 bases, the J end by 4 bases, with 19 bases between. This CDR3 is 15 amino acids long. The V gene's germline CDR1 is MNHEY and CDR2 SVGAGI. CDR3 in DNA: TGTGCCAGCACTCACGAGAACAGGGATATCTATGGCTACACCTTC. This gives the protein CASTHENRDIYGYTF.

The CDR3 region is CASSQDGQSTNEKLFF. The CDR3 coding sequence is TGCGCCAGCAGCCAAGACGGCCAGTCAACTAATGAAAAACTGTTTTTT. V and J are TRBV4-1 and TRBJ1-4; D not resolved. This CDR3 has 16 residues. Trimming shortened V by 0 bases and J by 0 bases, and 8 bases separated the two germline ends. CDR1 is MGHRA, CDR2 YSYEKL, per germline.

The chain combines TRBV10-1 with TRBJ2-3; D is unclear. This CDR3 comprises 15 residues. Germline CDR1 and CDR2: WNHNN and SYGVQD (reference sequence). The V end was cut by 4 bases, the J end by 2 bases, with 13 bases between. The CDR3 nucleotides read TGCGCCAGCAGTGCCGCGGATGCTGCCACAGATACGCAGTATTTT. Translated, it gives CASSAADAATDTQYF.